The entry that follows covers one T cell receptor (beta chain) sequence. The target antigen is unknown. This record belongs to a study of siplizumab effects on memory and regulatory T cells. The assay covered roughly 100,000 TCR templates per sample. Clones were sequenced by immunoSEQ multiplex PCR, and TCRdb holds only the in-frame ones, with some missing. This table holds 95,000 to 100,000 clones, approximately 91% found once. Germline-derived CDR1 and CDR2 are SGDLS and YYNGEE. The CDR3 is 14 residues long. Trimming removed 0 bases at V and 4 bases at J, with 7 bases between. Study findings and constraints: Siplizumab significantly decreased alloreactive sequences from unstimulated CD4+ memory cells. No functional test confirmed suppression by proliferating siplizumab-culture Tregs. The mapping of alloreactive clones to unstimulated subsets covered only a minor fraction of them.

The specimen was non-Treg CD4+ T cells sorted from blood. V is TRBV9 and J is TRBJ1-4, with a possible D match to TRBD1 (5 bases). The TCR originated in a human donor in good health. The CDR3: CASSVGQGNEKLFF. The CDR3 DNA sequence: TGTGCCAGCAGCGTAGGCCAGGGTAATGAAAAACTGTTTTTT.